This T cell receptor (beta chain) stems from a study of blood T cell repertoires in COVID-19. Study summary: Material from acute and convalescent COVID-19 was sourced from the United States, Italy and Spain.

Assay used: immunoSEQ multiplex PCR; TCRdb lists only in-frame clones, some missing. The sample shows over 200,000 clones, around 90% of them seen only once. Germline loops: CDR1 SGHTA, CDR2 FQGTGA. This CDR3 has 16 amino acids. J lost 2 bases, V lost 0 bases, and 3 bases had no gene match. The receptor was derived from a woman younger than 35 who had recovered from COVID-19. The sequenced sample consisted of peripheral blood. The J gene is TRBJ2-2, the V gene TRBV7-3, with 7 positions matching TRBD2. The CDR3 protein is CASSLTSGANTGELFF. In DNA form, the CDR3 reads TGTGCCAGCAGCTTAACCAGCGGGGCTAACACCGGGGAGCTGTTTTTT.